One sample yielded the 9 T cell receptor beta chains listed below, sequenced in a study of PD-L1 blockade in urothelial cancer. Profiling relied on immunoSEQ multiplex PCR, and the TCRdb table lists in-frame clones only, not all of them. The table has under 40,000 clones, around 87% seen once; the top ten hold 3.7%. The sample here was PBMCs, taken around atezolizumab (anti-PD-L1) treatment. All receptors derive from a man in his fifties with urothelial cancer.

This chain uses TRBV7-2 with TRBJ2-3, with 15 bases that match TRBD2. Trimming at V came to 4 bases and at J to 4 bases, leaving 6 bases not matched to a gene. The CDR3 consists of 17 residues. Germline V gives CDR1 SGHTA, CDR2 FQGNSA. CDR3 sequence reads: CASSSGTSGRWADTQYF. The CDR3 region has the DNA TGTGCCAGCAGCTCCGGGACTAGCGGGAGGTGGGCAGATACGCAGTATTTT.

This clone occurred a few times. The CDR3 region is CASSLPTGAVGMNTEAFF. The CDR3 bases are TGTGCCAGCAGTCTCCCGACAGGGGCTGTTGGAATGAACACTGAAGCTTTCTTT. The chain is built from TRBV28 and TRBJ1-1; 8 bases line up with TRBD1. With 5 bases clipped from V and 0 bases from J, the junction kept 14 bases outside the gene matches. The CDR3 is 18 residues long. CDR1 MDHEN and CDR2 SYDVKM come from the germline V gene.

This chain joins TRBV7-6 and TRBJ2-1; 8 bases map to TRBD2. Germline CDR1 reads SGHVS; CDR2 reads FNYEAQ. The CDR3 has 16 residues. V gave up 1 base and J gave up 0 bases; unmatched junction bases: 2. CDR3 DNA sequence: TGTGCCAGCAGCTTAGACGGGACTAGCTCCTACAATGAGCAGTTCTTC. Protein: CASSLDGTSSYNEQFF.

This rearrangement joins TRBV11-3 to TRBJ2-6; D call uncertain. This CDR3 is 12 amino acids long. Germline CDR1 SGHNT, CDR2 YENEEA. The ends were cut back, 8 bases at V and 4 bases at J, with 6 bases in the middle. CDR3: CASSPGANVLTF. Here the CDR3 DNA reads TGTGCCAGCTCCCCGGGGGCCAACGTCCTGACTTTC. Filled out from reference TRBV11-3 and TRBJ2-6, the complete variable domain reads EAGVVQSPRYKIIEKKQPVAFWCNPISGHNTLYWYLQNLGQGPELLIRYENEEAVDDSQLPKDRFSAERLKGVDSTLKIQPAELGDSAVYLCASSPGANVLTFGAGSRLTVL.

This clone was observed a few times. The chain joins TRBV11-2 to TRBJ2-5; TRBD1 matches 7 bases. CDR3 length: 16 residues. CDR1 SGHAT and CDR2 FQNNGV come from the germline V gene. Germline trimming cut 5 bases from V and 0 bases from J; bases unmatched to any gene: 9. The CDR3 DNA reads TGTGCCAGCAGCCCGAGACAGGGTCTCTACCAAGAGACCCAGTACTTC. It encodes CASSPRQGLYQETQYF. Filled out from reference TRBV11-2 and TRBJ2-5, the complete variable domain reads EAGVAQSPRYKIIEKRQSVAFWCNPISGHATLYWYQQILGQGPKLLIQFQNNGVVDDSQLPKDRFSAERLKGVDSTLKIQPAKLEDSAVYLCASSPRQGLYQETQYFGPGTRLLVL.

V and J are TRBV14 and TRBJ1-2, with TRBD1 matching over 7 bases. This CDR3 is 14 amino acids long. Losses at the gene ends were 3 bases for V and 4 bases for J; bases not matched to a gene: 5. Germline V lookup: CDR1 SGHDN, CDR2 FVKESK. CDR3 sequence: CASSQTRGSYGYTF. The CDR3 DNA sequence: TGTGCCAGCAGCCAGACCAGGGGGTCCTATGGCTACACCTTC.

The V and J genes are TRBV12-5 and TRBJ1-1; 7 nucleotides match TRBD1. The length of the CDR3 is 13 residues. CDR1 is LGHNT and CDR2 is FRNRAP in the germline V gene. Trimming cost V 1 base and J 14 bases; bases outside gene matches: 10. This CDR3 reads CASGLDPTDRAFF. The CDR3 nucleotides read TGTGCTAGTGGTTTGGATCCGACCGACAGGGCCTTCTTT. Filled out from reference TRBV12-5 and TRBJ1-1, the complete variable domain reads DARVTQTPRHKVTEMGQEVTMRCQPILGHNTVFWYRQTMMQGLELLAYFRNRAPLDDSGMPKDRFSAEMPDATLATLKIQPSEPRDSAVYFCASGLDPTDRAFFGQGTRLTVV.

The chain recombines TRBV27 with TRBJ2-5, with 8 bases identical to TRBD2. With V trimmed by 6 bases and J by 5 bases, 14 bases remained unmatched. The CDR3 length is 16 residues. The V gene's germline CDR1 is MNHEY and CDR2 SMNVEV (reference sequence). The CDR3 DNA reads TGTGCCAGCAGAAAAATTCTGACTAGCGATCGGGAGACCCAGTACTTC. This encodes CASRKILTSDRETQYF.

This clone was seen once. The chain combines TRBV7-2 with TRBJ1-1; D remains unclear. Trimming removed 2 bases from V and 2 bases from J, with 9 bases in between. The CDR3 totals 14 residues. From germline, CDR1 is SGHTA and CDR2 FQGNSA. CDR3 coding DNA: TGTGCCAGCAGCTTAACGGGAGCTAACACTGAAGCTTTCTTT. It yields the protein CASSLTGANTEAFF. The whole variable domain, filled in from reference TRBV7-2 and TRBJ1-1, reads GAGVSQSPSNKVTEKGKDVELRCDPISGHTALYWYRQSLGQGLEFLIYFQGNSAPDKSGLPSDRFSAERTGGSVSTLTIQRTQQEDSAVYLCASSLTGANTEAFFGQGTRLTVV.